These 10 T cell receptor beta chains were all obtained from the same sample, sequenced in a study of shared clonotypes between healthy human individuals. TCRdb's copy holds only in-frame clones and misses some; the assay was immunoSEQ multiplex PCR. The sample has 2 million to 2.5 million clones, 85% to 95% seen once. Source material: naive CD4+ T cells from PBMCs. Indicated subset: CD45RA+ positively selected. Receptors originate from a man aged 18 to 30 in good health. Some clones in this sample may be carry-over from other donors' samples.

The genes are TRBV14 and TRBJ1-4; no clear D. Deletions cut 2 bases from V and 7 bases from J, with 8 bases between. The CDR3 is made up of 13 amino acids. Germline CDR1 reads SGHDN; CDR2 reads FVKESK. CDR3 amino acids: CASSQSRPEKLFF. The CDR3 coding sequence is TGTGCCAGCAGCCAATCCAGGCCTGAAAAACTGTTTTTT.

The sample holds one count of this clone. The V call is TRBV19, the J call TRBJ1-5; TRBD1 matches at 7 bases. The V and J ends lost 3 bases and 12 bases, in that order; junction bases with no gene match: 5. The CDR3 sequence is 12 residues long. Germline CDR1 is LNHDA and CDR2 is SQIVND (reference sequence). CDR3 nucleotide sequence: TGTGCCAGTAGTATCGGACAGGAGCTCCAGCATTTT. As protein: CASSIGQELQHF.

With respect to this clone: Other DNA sequences in the sample encode the same CDR3. V usage is TRBV11-3 and J usage is TRBJ2-7; D is perhaps TRBD1 (5 bases). V was cut by 3 bases and J by 2 bases, with 11 bases left in between. Germline values: CDR1 SGHNT, CDR2 YENEEA. CDR3 size: 14 residues. This CDR3 reads CASSLGTGAYEQYF. CDR3 nucleotide sequence: TGTGCCAGCAGCTTGGGAACAGGCGCCTACGAGCAGTACTTC. Looking up the rest from reference TRBV11-3 and TRBJ2-7 gives the full variable domain: EAGVVQSPRYKIIEKKQPVAFWCNPISGHNTLYWYLQNLGQGPELLIRYENEEAVDDSQLPKDRFSAERLKGVDSTLKIQPAELGDSAVYLCASSLGTGAYEQYFGPGTRLTVT.

The J gene is TRBJ2-5, the V gene TRBV7-8; the match to TRBD1 covers 8 bases. J lost 4 bases, V lost 5 bases, and 12 bases had no gene match. Per the germline V gene, CDR1 is SGHVS and CDR2 is FQNEAQ. This CDR3 spans 16 amino acids. The CDR3 DNA sequence: TGTGCCAGCAGCGTAAGAGGACAGGGAGGTGGAGAGACCCAGTACTTC. Translation gives CASSVRGQGGGETQYF.

This chain links TRBV19 with TRBJ2-1; 11 nucleotides align to TRBD2. Trimming removed 5 bases from V and 6 bases from J; junction bases left unmatched: 12. The CDR3 runs 17 residues. Germline V lookup: CDR1 LNHDA, CDR2 SQIVND (reference sequence). Here the CDR3 DNA reads TGTGCCAGTAGTCTCGGACTAGCGGGTCTGAGACTCAATGAGCAGTTCTTC. Amino acid sequence: CASSLGLAGLRLNEQFF. Filled out from reference TRBV19 and TRBJ2-1, the complete variable domain reads DGGITQSPKYLFRKEGQNVTLSCEQNLNHDAMYWYRQDPGQGLRLIYYSQIVNDFQKGDIAEGYSVSREKKESFPLTVTSAQKNPTAFYLCASSLGLAGLRLNEQFFGPGTRLTVL.

This sequence joins TRBV28 and TRBJ2-7, with 7 nucleotides matching TRBD1. The V and J ends lost 3 bases and 1 base, in that order; junction bases with no gene match: 12. Germline loops: CDR1 MDHEN, CDR2 SYDVKM. The CDR3 is made up of 17 amino acids. The CDR3, as DNA: TGTGCCAGCAGTTTTACGCAGTTCGGCAGGGGGTCCTACGAGCAGTACTTC. Translated, it gives CASSFTQFGRGSYEQYF.

In regard to this clone: The sample carries other DNA sequences with the same CDR3. The chain links TRBV7-3 to TRBJ2-7, with a possible D match to TRBD1 (6 bases). Trimming left V 0 bases short and J 2 bases short, with 11 bases between. The CDR3 spans 15 residues. Germline V gives CDR1 SGHTA, CDR2 FQGTGA. The CDR3 loop is CASSLTGGRAYEQYF. The CDR3 DNA follows: TGTGCCAGCAGCTTAACAGGGGGACGGGCCTACGAGCAGTACTTC.

The chain uses TRBV5-1 and TRBJ2-1; possible D gene TRBD2, 5 bases. Looked up from germline, CDR1 is SGHRS and CDR2 is YFSETQ. CDR3 length: 16 amino acids. V was cut by 0 bases and J by 9 bases, with 19 bases left in between. Written as DNA, the CDR3 is TGCGCCAGCAGCTTGGCCGCAGTCACGACTACCGGTGAGCAGTTCTTC. It translates to CASSLAAVTTTGEQFF.

This clone occurred once. The rearrangement links TRBV7-2 to TRBJ1-2; 7 bases match TRBD1. After removal of 5 bases from V and 2 bases from J, the junction contained 17 bases not matched to a gene. Germline-derived CDR1 and CDR2 are SGHTA and FQGNSA. The CDR3 sequence is 18 residues long. The CDR3 is CASSPQTAGGVENYGYTF. Here the CDR3 DNA reads TGTGCCAGCAGCCCCCAGACGGCAGGGGGTGTGGAAAACTATGGCTACACCTTC.

The V gene is TRBV11-2, the J gene TRBJ2-2; D is possibly TRBD1 (6 bases). Germline V lookup: CDR1 SGHAT, CDR2 FQNNGV. V lost 5 bases and J 0 bases, leaving 13 bases between the germline ends. The length of the CDR3 is 16 residues. The CDR3 DNA sequence: TGTGCCAGCAGCCCAGGACAGCTAACGAACACCGGGGAGCTGTTTTTT. Translating it yields CASSPGQLTNTGELFF.